Each of the 20 T cell receptor beta chains below was sequenced from the same sample in a study of shared clonotypes between healthy human individuals. The naive CD8 population came from CD45RO-negative cells selected for CCR7, without terminally differentiated effector memory CD45RA+ cells. Sequencing used immunoSEQ multiplex PCR; TCRdb keeps in-frame clones, though not all of them. The sample lists about 2 million clones, over 85% occurring once. The sequenced sample consisted of naive CD8+ T cells sorted from blood. These receptors were collected from a man in his late teens or twenties in good health.

The chain combines TRBV7-9 with TRBJ1-1; 8 bases are a match to TRBD1. The V and J ends lost 5 bases and 2 bases, in that order; junction bases with no gene match: 7. Germline V gene sequence: CDR1 SEHNR, CDR2 FQNEAQ (reference sequence). The CDR3 has 15 amino acids. The chain's CDR3 is CASSDNRGTNTEAFF. CDR3 nucleotide sequence: TGTGCCAGCAGCGATAACAGGGGGACAAACACTGAAGCTTTCTTT.

V is TRBV7-2 and J is TRBJ1-3, with a weak D call TRBD1 (5 bases). Germline V gene lookup returns CDR1 SGHTA and CDR2 FQGNSA. The CDR3 length is 15 residues. Trimming stripped 5 bases from V and 2 bases from J, with 13 bases between. CDR3 DNA sequence: TGTGCCAGCAGCGCCACCCGGGGCACTGGAAACACCATATATTTT. Amino acids: CASSATRGTGNTIYF.

This clone was recorded once. The chain has TRBV27 and TRBJ2-7, with 7 bases fitting TRBD2. Losses at the gene ends were 5 bases for V and 2 bases for J; bases not matched to a gene: 9. The CDR3 contains 15 residues. CDR1 is MNHEY, CDR2 SMNVEV, per germline (reference sequence). CDR3 protein: CASSPGGSYPYEQYF. The CDR3 DNA reads TGTGCCAGCAGTCCCGGGGGGAGTTACCCCTACGAGCAGTACTTC.

This clone was recorded a few times. The chain uses TRBV29-1 and TRBJ1-2; 7 positions agree with TRBD1. Per the germline V gene, CDR1 is SQVTM and CDR2 is ANQGSEA. The V and J ends lost 6 bases and 5 bases, in that order; junction bases with no gene match: 9. This CDR3 contains 13 residues. DNA of the CDR3: TGCAGCGTCCGAACGGGGGACAGTTATGGCTACACCTTC. Amino acids: CSVRTGDSYGYTF.

The chain links TRBV6-1 to TRBJ2-3; D uncertain. The V and J ends lost 1 base and 3 bases respectively, with 14 bases between them. Germline assignment: CDR1 MNHNS and CDR2 SASEGT. The CDR3 has 16 amino acids. CDR3 in DNA: TGTGCCAGCAGTGAAGGGCCCAACTTTTATACAGATACGCAGTATTTT. Residues: CASSEGPNFYTDTQYF.

The rearrangement joins TRBV5-1 to TRBJ2-5; TRBD2 matches at 12 bases. Germline V gives CDR1 SGHRS, CDR2 YFSETQ. V gave up 3 bases and J gave up 0 bases; unmatched junction bases: 3. This CDR3 region has 16 residues. CDR3 sequence: CASSSTSGGYQETQYF. DNA of the CDR3: TGCGCCAGCAGCTCAACTAGCGGGGGGTACCAAGAGACCCAGTACTTC.

The sample holds one count of this clone. The chain employs TRBV5-1 and TRBJ2-1; TRBD2 agrees at 9 bases. The J segment lost 4 bases and the V segment lost 4 bases, leaving 9 bases of the junction unmatched. The germline gives CDR1 SGHRS, CDR2 YFSETQ. CDR3 size: 16 residues. The CDR3 DNA follows: TGCGCCAGCAGCACCTTGCGGGGGGGCCGATACAATGAGCAGTTCTTC. Its protein is CASSTLRGGRYNEQFF.

This clone was detected once. Other DNA sequences within the sample encode an identical CDR3. This chain links TRBV7-8 with TRBJ1-1; TRBD1 matches 7 bases. Germline-derived CDR1 and CDR2 are SGHVS and FQNEAQ. J lost 1 base, V lost 1 base, and 0 bases had no gene match. The CDR3 is made up of 14 amino acids. The CDR3 protein is CASSLGQGNTEAFF. CDR3 bases: TGTGCCAGCAGCTTAGGACAGGGGAACACTGAAGCTTTCTTT.

The J gene is TRBJ2-3, the V gene TRBV2; 10 positions agree with TRBD1. Germline-derived CDR1 and CDR2 are SNHLY and FYNNEI. The V segment lost 9 bases and the J segment 0 bases; nucleotides outside the gene matches: 6. This CDR3 has 15 residues. CDR3 bases: TGTGCCAGTATGGACAGGGGGACTAGCACAGATACGCAGTATTTT. Translation: CASMDRGTSTDTQYF.

CDR3 protein: CASSPATGIAPYEQYF. In nucleotides, the CDR3 is TGTGCCAGCAGCCCCGCGACCGGGATTGCCCCTTACGAGCAGTACTTC. The gene calls are TRBV7-9 and TRBJ2-7; TRBD2 is a possible D gene (5 bases). The germline gives CDR1 SEHNR, CDR2 FQNEAQ (reference sequence). The CDR3 runs 16 residues. Deletions cut 5 bases from V and 4 bases from J, with 21 bases between.

A note on this clone: The sample holds other DNA sequences that translate to the same CDR3. The rearrangement joins TRBV30 to TRBJ2-7; D not certain. Trimming took off 0 bases at V and 2 bases at J, with 11 bases between the two ends. The CDR3 has 14 amino acids. Germline CDR1 reads GTSNPN; CDR2 reads SVGIG (reference sequence). In DNA form, the CDR3 reads TGTGCCTGGAGTGTACTTGGTAATGCCTACGAGCAGTACTTC. The encoded protein is CAWSVLGNAYEQYF.

The chain carries TRBV5-1 and TRBJ2-7, with D perhaps TRBD1 (6 bases). The V and J ends lost 0 bases and 3 bases respectively, with 16 bases between them. The CDR3 consists of 16 residues. CDR1 and CDR2 (germline): SGHRS, YFSETQ. CDR3 nucleotides: TGCGCCAGCAGCTTGGAATCCGGGACAAACTACTACGAGCAGTACTTC. This codes for CASSLESGTNYYEQYF.

The chain carries TRBV5-8 and TRBJ2-7, with D possibly being TRBD2 (6 bases). V was clipped by 6 bases and J by 2 bases, with 21 bases between them. This CDR3 has 16 amino acids. From germline, CDR1 is SGHTS and CDR2 YDEGEE. The CDR3 region is CASNFVTFPGAYEQYF. The DNA of the CDR3 is TGTGCCAGCAACTTTGTTACCTTTCCGGGGGCCTACGAGCAGTACTTC.

Here the CDR3 DNA reads TGCGCCAGCAGTGAGTCTCTAGAATCCTACACCGGGGAGCTGTTTTTT. Protein sequence: CASSESLESYTGELFF. The chain links TRBV10-2 to TRBJ2-2, with unresolved D. The CDR3 runs 16 residues. V lost 0 bases, J lost 3 bases, and 11 bases lay in between. CDR1 and CDR2 from the germline V gene are WSHSY and SAAADI.

The chain has TRBV7-3 and TRBJ1-1, with no clear D. From germline, CDR1 is SGHTA and CDR2 FQGTGA. The CDR3 runs 13 residues. V lost 7 bases to trimming and J lost 7 bases, with 16 bases between them. Here the CDR3 DNA reads TGTGCCAGCACCCTCGGGCCGGGGTTTGAAGCTTTCTTT. Protein: CASTLGPGFEAFF. Complete variable domain (other parts from reference TRBV7-3 and TRBJ1-1): GAGVSQTPSNKVTEKGKYVELRCDPISGHTALYWYRQSLGQGPEFLIYFQGTGAADDSGLPNDRFFAVRPEGSVSTLKIQRTERGDSAVYLCASTLGPGFEAFFGQGTRLTVV.

CDR3 coding DNA: TGTGCCAGCAGGGGAGGTGAACAGTTATACGAGCAGTACTTC. Amino acid sequence: CASRGGEQLYEQYF. The chain has TRBV2 and TRBJ2-7, with D possibly matching TRBD2 (6 bases). Trimming cost V 6 bases and J 4 bases, with 16 bases left between them. In germline, CDR1 is SNHLY, CDR2 FYNNEI. The CDR3 extends over 14 amino acids.

The CDR3 here is CASSDSTTGFMIGYGYTF. CDR3 sequence (DNA): TGCGCCAGCAGTGATTCTACGACAGGGTTCATGATAGGCTATGGCTACACCTTC. The genes are TRBV10-2 and TRBJ1-2; 7 positions agree with TRBD1. The CDR3 is 18 amino acids. Germline V gene sequence: CDR1 WSHSY, CDR2 SAAADI. V dropped 3 bases and J dropped 4; count of bases not matched to a gene: 17.

This clone was counted a single time. The chain employs TRBV27 and TRBJ2-7; TRBD1 aligns across 9 bases. The ends lost 10 bases at V and 6 bases at J; junction bases unmatched: 13. CDR3 length: 14 amino acids. CDR1 is MNHEY, CDR2 SMNVEV, per germline (reference sequence). The CDR3 reads CATALLGQGFEQYF. CDR3 bases: TGTGCCACCGCCCTCCTGGGACAGGGATTCGAGCAGTACTTC.

The J gene is TRBJ2-7, the V gene TRBV5-6; 16 positions agree with TRBD2. V gave up 6 bases and J gave up 0 bases; unmatched junction bases: 6. The CDR3 length is 17 residues. CDR1 SGHDT and CDR2 YYEEEE come from the germline V gene. Written as DNA, the CDR3 is TGTGCCAGCACCGGGACTAGCGGGAGGGCCAGCTCCTACGAGCAGTACTTC. Protein: CASTGTSGRASSYEQYF.

With respect to this clone: Other nucleotide sequences in the sample specify the same CDR3. CDR3 protein: CASSPLAGSTDTQYF. For the CDR3, the DNA is TGTGCCAGCAGCCCCCTAGCGGGAAGCACAGATACGCAGTATTTT. The J gene is TRBJ2-3, the V gene TRBV27; 9 positions agree with TRBD2. The CDR3 runs 15 residues. Trimming cost V 6 bases and J 0 bases; bases outside gene matches: 4. CDR1 and CDR2 (germline): MNHEY, SMNVEV (reference sequence).